These T cell receptor beta chains were read from a single sample in a study of T cell changes during pregnancy in multiple sclerosis. Profiling relied on immunoSEQ multiplex PCR, and the TCRdb table lists in-frame clones only, not all of them. The data contain more than 90,000 clones, around nine tenths of them singletons. Sample: peripheral blood, taken in the third trimester of pregnancy. These receptors were obtained from a female donor with multiple sclerosis, enrolled in a pregnancy study. CDR3s include the opening cysteine and the closing phenylalanine or tryptophan. D genes are given only for firm matches. Where a row states a size, it is once, few, many or the class of an expanded clone; other rows omit it.

>TRBV5-6|.|TRBJ2-1|.
CASSFGPWQVYNEQFF
TGTGCCAGCAGCTTTGGTCCGTGGCAGGTCTACAATGAGCAGTTCTTC
>TRBV7-3|.|TRBJ1-1|few
CASSLLTNTEAFF
TGTGCCAGCAGCTTACTAACGAACACTGAAGCTTTCTTT
>TRBV18|.|TRBJ2-1|.
CASSLSTGSYNEQFF
TGTGCCAGCTCACTAAGTACGGGGTCCTACAATGAGCAGTTCTTC
>TRBV7-8|.|TRBJ1-2|.
CASSFLGRSNGYTF
TGTGCCAGCAGCTTTTTGGGCAGATCTAATGGCTACACCTTC
>TRBV27|TRBD2|TRBJ2-4|.
CASREGLAGSGAKNIQYF
TGTGCCAGCAGAGAGGGACTAGCGGGAAGTGGGGCCAAAAACATTCAGTACTTC
>TRBV4-1|TRBD1|TRBJ1-5|.
CASSQVGTVNQPQHF
TGCGCCAGCAGCCAAGTGGGGACAGTAAATCAGCCCCAGCATTTT
>TRBV9|.|TRBJ2-7|once
CASSVGGVNYEQYF
TGTGCCAGCAGCGTAGGAGGTGTTAACTACGAGCAGTACTTC
>TRBV6-1|.|TRBJ2-7|.
CASSERDTLYEQYF
TGTGCCAGCAGTGAACGGGACACTCTGTACGAGCAGTACTTC
>TRBV19|.|TRBJ1-5|.
CASSIGDTNQPQHF
TGTGCCAGTAGTATAGGGGACACAAATCAGCCCCAGCATTTT
>TRBV4-1|TRBD1|TRBJ1-5|.
CASSQPGTGYRQPQHF
TGCGCCAGCAGCCAACCCGGGACAGGGTATCGACAGCCCCAGCATTTT
>TRBV21-1|.|TRBJ1-5|.
CASSKPGGKAFNQPQHF
TGTGCCAGCAGCAAGCCCGGGGGGAAAGCCTTCAATCAGCCCCAGCATTTT
>TRBV19|.|TRBJ2-1|.
CASSIDLGSFVYNEQFF
TGTGCCAGTAGTATAGATCTGGGGAGCTTTGTCTACAATGAGCAGTTCTTC
>TRBV2|.|TRBJ1-5|.
CASSARGMKLNQPQHF
TGTGCCAGCAGTGCCAGGGGTATGAAGCTGAATCAGCCCCAGCATTTT
>TRBV11-2|TRBD1|TRBJ2-3|.
CASSFDRGPTDTQYF
TGTGCCAGCAGCTTTGACAGGGGCCCCACAGATACGCAGTATTTT
>TRBV9|.|TRBJ2-1|.
CASSERTANEQFF
TGTGCCAGCAGCGAGAGGACAGCCAATGAGCAGTTCTTC
>TRBV7-3|.|TRBJ2-2|.
CASSLLARPNTGELFF
TGTGCCAGCAGCCTCTTGGCCCGCCCGAACACCGGGGAGCTGTTTTTT
>TRBV27|TRBD1|TRBJ1-5|once
CASSLLDRGYSNQPQHF
TGTGCCAGCAGTCTCCTCGACAGGGGTTATAGCAATCAGCCCCAGCATTTT
>TRBV19|TRBD1|TRBJ2-7|.
CASSLDRAAGQYF
TGTGCCAGTAGTTTGGACAGGGCGGCGGGGCAGTACTTC
>TRBV15|.|TRBJ1-2|.
CATSRTRTEGGYTF
TGTGCCACCAGCAGAACACGGACTGAGGGAGGCTACACCTTC
>TRBV14|.|TRBJ2-2|.
CASSHRYTGELFF
TGTGCCAGCAGCCACAGATACACCGGGGAGCTGTTTTTT
>TRBV6-5|.|TRBJ2-3|.
CASSPSRLTDTQYF
TGTGCCAGCAGTCCCAGCAGACTCACAGATACGCAGTATTTT
>TRBV19|.|TRBJ1-2|.
CASRATGTSNYGYTF
TGTGCCAGTAGAGCTACAGGGACGTCTAACTATGGCTACACCTTC
>TRBV7-3|TRBD1|TRBJ1-1|.
CASSQKPPDRGDEAFF
TGTGCCAGCAGCCAAAAACCCCCGGACAGGGGCGATGAAGCTTTCTTT
>TRBV27|.|TRBJ2-2|once
CASSFLSGAGELFF
TGTGCCAGCAGCTTCCTGTCCGGGGCCGGGGAGCTGTTTTTT
>TRBV5-1|.|TRBJ2-3|.
CASSLEATGITDTQYF
TGCGCCAGCAGCTTGGAGGCCACCGGGATCACAGATACGCAGTATTTT
>TRBV30|TRBD1|TRBJ2-7|.
CAWNSDRDEQYF
TGTGCCTGGAATTCGGACAGGGACGAGCAGTACTTC
>TRBV6-1|.|TRBJ1-2|once
CASSSGYDYGYTF
TGTGCCAGCAGTTCAGGGTACGACTATGGCTACACCTTC
>TRBV19|.|TRBJ2-2|.
CASTGTPNTGELFF
TGTGCCAGCACCGGGACACCGAACACCGGGGAGCTGTTTTTT
>TRBV4-2|TRBD2|TRBJ2-5|.
CASSQVLAGGGEETQYF
TGTGCCAGCAGCCAAGTTTTAGCGGGAGGGGGGGAAGAGACCCAGTACTTC
>TRBV2|TRBD2|TRBJ2-4|.
CASSSQLAGTNIQYF
TGTGCCAGCAGTTCTCAACTAGCGGGGACTAACATTCAGTACTTC
>TRBV9|TRBD2|TRBJ2-1|.
CASGLWSSGSGGTYNEQFF
TGTGCCAGCGGGCTCTGGTCTAGCGGGAGTGGGGGAACCTACAATGAGCAGTTCTTC
>TRBV5-1|.|TRBJ2-6|.
CASSFITVSSGANVLTF
TGCGCCAGCAGCTTCATTACGGTGTCCTCTGGGGCCAACGTCCTGACTTTC
>TRBV19|.|TRBJ1-1|once
CASSPHSLSMYTEAFF
TGTGCCAGTAGCCCGCACAGCCTTTCAATGTACACTGAAGCTTTCTTT
>TRBV30|TRBD1|TRBJ1-3|.
CAWSKGQWGFSGNTIYF
TGTGCCTGGAGTAAGGGACAGTGGGGATTCTCTGGAAACACCATATATTTT
>TRBV11-2|.|TRBJ1-1|.
CASSLERNTEAFF
TGTGCCAGCAGCTTAGAGAGGAACACTGAAGCTTTCTTT
>TRBV5-1|TRBD2|TRBJ2-1|.
CASSSGLGRLDEQFF
TGCGCCAGCAGCTCGGGACTAGGGCGCCTCGATGAGCAGTTCTTC
>TRBV5-1|TRBD1|TRBJ1-1|.
CASSIRTGRDTEAFF
TGCGCCAGCAGCATACGGACAGGGCGGGACACTGAAGCTTTCTTT
>TRBV2|.|TRBJ2-7|.
CASSVNTYREGGPYEQYF
TGTGCCAGCAGCGTTAATACCTACAGGGAGGGGGGCCCCTACGAGCAGTACTTC
>TRBV9|.|TRBJ2-3|.
CASSVEGDYTDTQYF
TGTGCCAGCAGCGTAGAGGGCGACTACACAGATACGCAGTATTTT
>TRBV15|TRBD1|TRBJ2-7|.
CATSRGQGVSSYEQYF
TGTGCCACCAGCAGAGGACAGGGTGTAAGCTCCTACGAGCAGTACTTC
>TRBV29-1|.|TRBJ1-2|once
CSVQTDTPYGYTF
TGCAGCGTTCAGACAGACACCCCCTATGGCTACACCTTC
>TRBV18|.|TRBJ2-5|once
CASSPPVLEGAQYF
TGTGCCAGCTCACCACCGGTTCTAGAAGGGGCCCAGTACTTC
>TRBV7-9|.|TRBJ2-5|.
CASSLASETQYF
TGTGCCAGCAGCTTAGCGTCGGAGACCCAGTACTTC